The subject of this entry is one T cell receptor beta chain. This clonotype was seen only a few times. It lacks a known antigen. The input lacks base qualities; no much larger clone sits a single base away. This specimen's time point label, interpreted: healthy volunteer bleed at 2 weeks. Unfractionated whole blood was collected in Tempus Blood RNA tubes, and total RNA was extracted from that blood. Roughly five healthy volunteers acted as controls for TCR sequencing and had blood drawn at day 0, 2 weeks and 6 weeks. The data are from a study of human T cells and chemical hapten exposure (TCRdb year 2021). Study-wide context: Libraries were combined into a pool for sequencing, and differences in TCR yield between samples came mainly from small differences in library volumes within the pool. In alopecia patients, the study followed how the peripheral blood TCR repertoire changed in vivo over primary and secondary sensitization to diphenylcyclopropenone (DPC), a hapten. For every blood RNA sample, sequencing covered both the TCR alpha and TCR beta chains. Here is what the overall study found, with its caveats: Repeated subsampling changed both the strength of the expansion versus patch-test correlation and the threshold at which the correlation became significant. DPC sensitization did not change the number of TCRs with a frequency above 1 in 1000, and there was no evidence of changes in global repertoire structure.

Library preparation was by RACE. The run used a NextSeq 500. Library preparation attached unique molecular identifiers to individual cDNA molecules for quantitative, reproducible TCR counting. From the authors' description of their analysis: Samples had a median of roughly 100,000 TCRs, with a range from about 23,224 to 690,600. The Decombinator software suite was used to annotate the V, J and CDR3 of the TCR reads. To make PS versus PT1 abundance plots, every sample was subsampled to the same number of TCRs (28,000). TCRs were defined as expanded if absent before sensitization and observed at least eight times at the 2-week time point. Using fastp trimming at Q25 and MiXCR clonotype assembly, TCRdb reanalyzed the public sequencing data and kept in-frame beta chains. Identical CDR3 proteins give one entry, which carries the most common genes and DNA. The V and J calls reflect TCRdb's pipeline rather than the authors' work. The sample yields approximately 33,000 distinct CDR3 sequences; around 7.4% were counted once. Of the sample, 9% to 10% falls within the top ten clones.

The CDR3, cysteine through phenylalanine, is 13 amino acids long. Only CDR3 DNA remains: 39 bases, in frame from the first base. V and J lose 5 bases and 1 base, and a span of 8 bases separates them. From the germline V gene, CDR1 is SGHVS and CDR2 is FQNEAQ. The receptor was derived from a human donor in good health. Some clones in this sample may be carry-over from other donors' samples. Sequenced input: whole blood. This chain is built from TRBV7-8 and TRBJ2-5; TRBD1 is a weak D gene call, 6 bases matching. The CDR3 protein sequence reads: CASSRGGQETQYF. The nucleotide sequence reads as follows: TGTGCCAGCAGCCGAGGGGGCCAAGAGACCCAGTACTTC.